These 21 T cell receptor beta chains originate from one sample sequenced in a study of shared clonotypes between healthy human individuals. TCRdb keeps only in-frame clones here, not all; method: immunoSEQ multiplex PCR. The sample lists 800,000 to 1,200,000 clones, 75% to 80% occurring once. Input material: memory CD4+ T cells from PBMCs. Described subset: CD45RA-negative fraction. Receptor source: a young man in good health. Some clones in this sample may be carry-over from other donors' samples.

The chain uses TRBV7-9 and TRBJ1-6; D unclear. The CDR3 runs 12 residues. CDR1 and CDR2 from the germline V gene are SEHNR and FQNEAQ (reference sequence). Trimming left V 3 bases short and J 15 bases short, with 12 bases between. The CDR3 DNA reads as TGTGCCAGCAGCTTTTTTCCTTATGTCCTCCACTTT. Amino acids: CASSFFPYVLHF.

This sequence joins TRBV5-1 and TRBJ2-4; no definite D call. Trimming removed 0 bases from V and 5 bases from J, with 6 bases in between. CDR1 is SGHRS, CDR2 YFSETQ, per germline. The length of the CDR3 is 13 residues. In DNA form, the CDR3 reads TGCGCCAGCAGCTTGGGACTTGAAAACATTCAGTACTTC. It yields the protein CASSLGLENIQYF.

The chain carries TRBV6-6 and TRBJ2-5, with TRBD2 as a possible D gene (6 bases). CDR1 MNHNY and CDR2 SVGAGI come from the germline V gene (reference sequence). Trimming cost V 6 bases and J 7 bases, with 18 bases left between them. This CDR3 comprises 14 residues. CDR3: CASSQLPGAGTQYF. CDR3 DNA sequence: TGTGCCAGCAGCCAACTACCGGGAGCCGGGACCCAGTACTTC.

The V call is TRBV6-6, the J call TRBJ2-1; 13 bases agree with TRBD2. Germline V gene sequence: CDR1 MNHNY, CDR2 SVGAGI (reference sequence). The trim removed 5 bases at V and 5 bases at J, leaving 3 bases unmatched. The CDR3 sequence is 15 residues long. The CDR3 reads CASSRLAGGHNEQFF. CDR3 in DNA: TGTGCCAGCAGTCGACTAGCGGGAGGTCACAATGAGCAGTTCTTC.

This clone was found once. This sequence joins TRBV6-5 and TRBJ1-2; 10 bases are shared with TRBD1. The germline gives CDR1 MNHEY, CDR2 SVGAGI. V shed 6 bases, J shed 10 bases, and the junction held 8 bases outside the gene matches. The CDR3 spans 13 residues. CDR3 residues: CASSRQGAFPYTF. CDR3 sequence (DNA): TGTGCCAGCAGCCGACAGGGGGCTTTCCCCTACACCTTC.

The CDR3 coding sequence is TGTGCCAGCAGCCCGAGGGGGGGCCCGAACACTGAAGCTTTCTTT. The encoded protein is CASSPRGGPNTEAFF. This chain joins TRBV7-9 and TRBJ1-1; D might be TRBD1 (6 bases). V was shortened by 5 bases and J by 1 base, with 14 bases between the two germline ends. CDR3 length: 15 residues. The germline gives CDR1 SEHNR, CDR2 FQNEAQ (reference sequence). Supplemented by reference TRBV7-9 and TRBJ1-1, the full variable domain reads DTGVSQNPRHKITKRGQNVTFRCDPISEHNRLYWYRQTLGQGPEFLTYFQNEAQLEKSRLLSDRFSAERPKGSFSTLEIQRTEQGDSAMYLCASSPRGGPNTEAFFGQGTRLTVV.

The CDR3 loop is CASSFSWTSGSTGELFF. In DNA, the CDR3 is TGTGCCAGCAGCTTTTCTTGGACTAGCGGGAGCACCGGGGAGCTGTTTTTT. This sequence joins TRBV5-6 and TRBJ2-2; 13 bases agree with TRBD2. V dropped 2 bases and J dropped 4; count of bases not matched to a gene: 5. The germline CDR1 and CDR2 sequences are SGHDT and YYEEEE. The CDR3 totals 17 residues.

The table lists this clone with a few counts. Other DNA sequences in the sample encode the same CDR3. This chain uses TRBV11-3 with TRBJ2-5; 7 bases map to TRBD1. The germline V gene has CDR1 SGHNT and CDR2 YENEEA. Trimming cost V 1 base and J 5 bases; bases outside gene matches: 7. The CDR3 runs 15 residues. CDR3: CASSLGQGEQETQYF. In nucleotides, the CDR3 is TGTGCCAGCAGCTTAGGCCAGGGGGAGCAGGAGACCCAGTACTTC.

The chain recombines TRBV7-9 with TRBJ1-1, with D unresolved. Looked up from germline, CDR1 is SEHNR and CDR2 is FQNEAQ (reference sequence). The CDR3 extends over 15 amino acids. The germline V and J ends were trimmed by 0 bases and 2 bases, with 10 bases remaining between them. The CDR3 DNA reads as TGTGCCAGCAGCTTAGCGCTGGGTTATAACACTGAAGCTTTCTTT. It is translated as CASSLALGYNTEAFF.

The CDR3 protein is CASSLDRTGVREQFF. The CDR3, as DNA: TGTGCCAGCAGCTTAGACCGGACAGGGGTTCGTGAGCAGTTCTTC. J is TRBJ2-1 and V is TRBV7-8; 9 nucleotides match TRBD1. Losses at the gene ends were 1 base for V and 9 bases for J; bases not matched to a gene: 7. CDR3 length equals 15 residues. Germline-derived CDR1 and CDR2 are SGHVS and FQNEAQ. Full variable domain (rest looked up from reference TRBV7-8 and TRBJ2-1): GAGVSQSPRYKVAKRGQDVALRCDPISGHVSLFWYQQALGQGPEFLTYFQNEAQLDKSGLPSDRFFAERPEGSVSTLKIQRTQQEDSAVYLCASSLDRTGVREQFFGPGTRLTVL.

The chain recombines TRBV18 with TRBJ2-1, with D maybe TRBD2 (6 bases). The germline CDR1 and CDR2 sequences are KGHSH and LQKENI. V lost 3 bases, J lost 9 bases, and 15 bases lay in between. CDR3 size: 14 residues. The CDR3 is CASSPSFGGAEQFF. For the CDR3, the DNA is TGTGCCAGCTCACCTAGCTTCGGGGGAGCTGAGCAGTTCTTC.

This clone occurred a few times. The chain links TRBV6-1 to TRBJ1-5; weak D call: TRBD1 (6 bases). This CDR3 region has 16 residues. The germline V gene encodes CDR1 MNHNS and CDR2 SASEGT. V gave up 1 base and J gave up 2 bases, with 12 bases separating them. In DNA form, the CDR3 reads TGTGCCAGCAGTGAAGGTCGGGCAGGGGGCAATCAGCCCCAGCATTTT. Residues: CASSEGRAGGNQPQHF.

This clone was counted once. V usage is TRBV2 and J usage is TRBJ2-1; D unclear. This CDR3 spans 14 amino acids. Trimming shortened V by 3 bases and J by 6 bases, and 12 bases separated the two germline ends. Germline V gene sequence: CDR1 SNHLY, CDR2 FYNNEI. The CDR3, as DNA: TGTGCCAGCAGTGAGTGGCTATCGATCAATGAGCAGTTCTTC. Residues: CASSEWLSINEQFF.

This clone is a singleton in its sample. This chain links TRBV6-6 with TRBJ2-1; D may be TRBD1 (5 bases). The germline gives CDR1 MNHNY, CDR2 SVGAGI (reference sequence). The CDR3 runs to 14 residues. Trimming took off 8 bases at V and 2 bases at J, with 13 bases between the two ends. Written as DNA, the CDR3 is TGTGCCAGCTCAACCGACAGTACCTACAATGAGCAGTTCTTC. It translates to CASSTDSTYNEQFF.

This clone showed up just once. In DNA, the CDR3 is TGTGCCTGGAGTAGGGGCGGTTCTAATGAAAAACTGTTTTTT. This gives the protein CAWSRGGSNEKLFF. The chain recombines TRBV30 with TRBJ1-4, with D possibly being TRBD1 (5 bases). The CDR3 has 14 amino acids. CDR1 GTSNPN and CDR2 SVGIG come from the germline V gene (reference sequence). The V end was cut by 2 bases, the J end by 3 bases, with 10 bases between.

This clone occurred a few times. V and J are TRBV29-1 and TRBJ1-1; D is uncertain. The V end lost 6 bases, the J end lost 6 bases, and 11 bases lay between the germline ends. The CDR3 loop spans 11 amino acids. Germline V gene lookup returns CDR1 SQVTM and CDR2 ANQGSEA. The CDR3, as DNA: TGCAGCGTGACCGTTTTAGCTGAAGCTTTCTTT. This codes for CSVTVLAEAFF. Supplemented by reference TRBV29-1 and TRBJ1-1, the full variable domain reads SAVISQKPSRDICQRGTSLTIQCQVDSQVTMMFWYRQQPGQSLTLIATANQGSEATYESGFVIDKFPISRPNLTFSTLTVSNMSPEDSSIYLCSVTVLAEAFFGQGTRLTVV.

This chain uses TRBV18 with TRBJ1-5; 12 bases map to TRBD1. J lost 7 bases, V lost 4 bases, and 5 bases had no gene match. CDR3 size: 15 residues. Germline assignment: CDR1 KGHSH and CDR2 LQKENI. The CDR3 loop is CASSQGQGANQPQHF. The DNA for the CDR3 is TGTGCCAGCTCACAGGGACAGGGGGCGAACCAGCCCCAGCATTTT.

V usage is TRBV7-3 and J usage is TRBJ2-3, with TRBD1 matching 9 bases. The junction had 9 bases not matched to a gene; V was cut back by 4 bases and J by 1 base. Germline assignment: CDR1 SGHTA and CDR2 FQGTGA. This CDR3 has 17 amino acids. CDR3 loop: CASSSTGGRARTDTQYF. The CDR3 nucleotides are TGTGCCAGCAGCTCGACAGGGGGGAGAGCGCGCACAGATACGCAGTATTTT.

This clone was detected only a few times. For the CDR3, the DNA is TGTGCCAGCAGCTTACTAGCGGGGCCACAAACAGATACGCAGTATTTT. Its protein is CASSLLAGPQTDTQYF. The gene calls are TRBV7-2 and TRBJ2-3; 9 bases align to TRBD2. CDR1 is SGHTA, CDR2 FQGNSA, per germline. The CDR3 extends over 16 amino acids. The junction had 6 bases not matched to a gene; V was cut back by 2 bases and J by 3 bases. Full variable domain (rest looked up from reference TRBV7-2 and TRBJ2-3): GAGVSQSPSNKVTEKGKDVELRCDPISGHTALYWYRQSLGQGLEFLIYFQGNSAPDKSGLPSDRFSAERTGGSVSTLTIQRTQQEDSAVYLCASSLLAGPQTDTQYFGPGTRLTVL.

The chain joins TRBV30 to TRBJ2-5, with D perhaps matching TRBD1 (6 bases). Germline values: CDR1 GTSNPN, CDR2 SVGIG (reference sequence). V shed 3 bases and J shed 2 bases, with 10 bases lying between them. The CDR3 length is 13 residues. CDR3 nucleotides: TGTGCCTGGAGCCGACAGGTTCAAGAGACCCAGTACTTC. Encoded protein: CAWSRQVQETQYF. The full variable domain, completed using reference TRBV30 and TRBJ2-5, is SQTIHQWPATLVQPVGSPLSLECTVEGTSNPNLYWYRQAAGRGLQLLFYSVGIGQISSEVPQNLSASRPQDRQFILSSKKLLLSDSGFYLCAWSRQVQETQYFGPGTRLLVL.

The chain combines TRBV4-2 with TRBJ2-5; possible D gene TRBD2, 5 bases. Trimming shortened V by 1 base and J by 4 bases, and 13 bases separated the two germline ends. Germline values: CDR1 LGHNA, CDR2 YNFKEQ. This CDR3 spans 15 amino acids. CDR3 DNA sequence: TGTGCCAGCAGCCAAGGCGAGTCGGAGGCAGAGACCCAGTACTTC. It yields the protein CASSQGESEAETQYF.